The clone carrying this T cell receptor (beta chain) was found once. Original analysis: Estimation of nucleated cell counts was performed using reference gene primer amplification. Profiled with immunoSEQ multiplex PCR; TCRdb holds only in-frame clones, not every one. V and J calls and clone size are as listed in that table; D and trimming were resolved from the DNA. The sample lists around 53,000 clones, approximately 84% occurring once. These data are taken from a study of blood T cell repertoires in COVID-19. Study as a whole: Material from acute and convalescent COVID-19 was sourced from the United States, Italy and Spain. T cells, B-cell-depleted T cells, or PBMCs provided the cDNA or gDNA that served as material.

V shed 4 bases, J shed 7 bases, and the junction held 13 bases outside the gene matches. CDR3 length equals 16 residues. Germline V lookup: CDR1 MNHEY, CDR2 SVGAGI. This TCR was recovered from a man in his 70s with active COVID-19. The V call is TRBV6-5, the J call TRBJ1-2, with 9 nucleotides matching TRBD1. The sample was peripheral blood. The CDR3 sequence: CASSSLRAGQGRGYTF. The CDR3 DNA reads TGTGCCAGCAGTTCCCTCCGGGCAGGACAGGGGCGTGGCTACACCTTC.